What follows describes a single TCR beta chain. CDR1 is LNHDA and CDR2 is SQIVND in the germline V gene (reference sequence). After removal of 7 bases from V and 2 bases from J, the junction contained 3 bases not matched to a gene. CDR3 length equals 13 residues. This sample stems from a study of blood T cell repertoires in COVID-19. Turning to the study itself: Samples representing acute and convalescent COVID-19 were sourced from the United States, Italy and Spain.

Clones were sequenced by immunoSEQ multiplex PCR, and TCRdb holds only the in-frame ones, with some missing. The sample has fewer than 500,000 clones, 87% seen once. The sequenced sample consisted of PBMCs or T cells enriched from blood (not recorded which). The V call is TRBV19, the J call TRBJ2-3; 7 bases agree with TRBD1. This TCR was recovered from a woman aged 18-29 years with acute COVID-19. The CDR3 DNA reads TGTGCCAGTAAGGGGACAGACACAGATACGCAGTATTTT. Translated, it gives CASKGTDTDTQYF.